The clone carrying this T cell receptor beta chain was seen only once. Sequencing was performed with immunoSEQ multiplex PCR; in TCRdb, only in-frame clones are kept and a portion is missing. In the table there are 250,000 to 400,000 clones, over 75% of which are singletons. This specimen belongs to a study of blood T cell repertoires in COVID-19. CDR1 and CDR2 from the germline V gene are SGHDT and YYEEEE. The V and J ends lost 3 bases and 9 bases, in that order; junction bases with no gene match: 14. The CDR3 has 17 amino acids. The V gene is TRBV5-6, the J gene TRBJ1-6, with 8 bases that match TRBD1. The receptor comes from a woman in her 30s who had recovered from COVID-19. Sample: PBMCs or T cells enriched from blood (not recorded which). The CDR3 sequence is CASSYGTGAKAGSPLHF. The DNA of the CDR3 is TGTGCCAGCAGCTATGGGACAGGAGCCAAAGCGGGTTCACCCCTCCACTTT.